These 9 T cell receptor beta chains share one sample of origin, sequenced in a study of control samples from healthy donors and cancer patients (dated by TCRdb to between 2020 and 2021). Library method: the immunoSEQ multiplex PCR assay. This immuneACCESS table, as held by TCRdb, lists in-frame sequences with V and J called but not all clones. Of the missing ones, under half trace to an unresolved V gene in checked studies; the others have no known cause. The table for this sample lists more than 95,000 clones; around 94% of them were counted only once. Less than 0.65% of the sample belongs to the ten largest clones. Material: PBMCs. The receptors here all came from a man aged 80 or over with head and neck cancer.

This clone was counted once. The CDR3 here is CASSLAPGASGNTIYF. CDR3 nucleotide sequence: TGTGCCAGCAGCTTAGCGCCGGGGGCCTCTGGAAACACCATATATTTT. The J gene is TRBJ1-3, the V gene TRBV7-9, with a weak D call TRBD1 (6 bases). CDR1 SEHNR and CDR2 FQNEAQ come from the germline V gene (reference sequence). Trimming took 0 bases from V and 0 from J, leaving 9 bases between them. The CDR3 loop spans 16 amino acids.

In this sample, this clone turned up once. This chain links TRBV25-1 with TRBJ1-4; TRBD1 aligns across 7 bases. The germline CDR1 and CDR2 sequences are MGHDK and SYGVNS. Germline trimming cut 5 bases from V and 6 bases from J; bases unmatched to any gene: 9. The CDR3 is 15 residues long. CDR3 in DNA: TGTGCCAGCAGTTCTACAGGGGCCCTCTATGAAAAACTGTTTTTT. Its translation: CASSSTGALYEKLFF.

The chain couples TRBV12-3 or TRBV12-4 to TRBJ1-2; D remains unclear. Trimming removed 6 bases at V and 8 bases at J, with 13 bases between. This CDR3 is built from 12 residues. The CDR3: CASSRLGVGYTF. In DNA, the CDR3 is TGTGCCAGCAGCCGGTTAGGTGTAGGCTACACCTTC.

The chain employs TRBV5-1 and TRBJ1-2, with D unclear. The V end lost 3 bases, the J end lost 0 bases, and 9 bases lay between the germline ends. Germline assignment: CDR1 SGHRS and CDR2 YFSETQ. The CDR3 extends over 14 amino acids. The CDR3 nucleotides read TGCGCCAGCAGCTCGGCGCAGACTAACTATGGCTACACCTTC. Protein sequence: CASSSAQTNYGYTF.

This clone turned up a few times. The chain employs TRBV11-2 and TRBJ2-7, with 9 positions matching TRBD1. Germline lookup yields CDR1 SGHAT and CDR2 FQNNGV. V lost 5 bases to trimming and J lost 3 bases; unmatched junction nucleotides: 8. The CDR3 sequence is 15 residues long. This CDR3 reads CASSLPGQGIYEQYF. Written as DNA, the CDR3 is TGTGCCAGCAGCCTACCGGGACAGGGTATCTACGAGCAGTACTTC.

This rearrangement joins TRBV3-1 (or the pseudogene TRBV3-2) to TRBJ2-7, with D perhaps given as TRBD1 or TRBD2 (5 bases each). The CDR3 has 13 amino acids. V shed 5 bases and J shed 9 bases, with 17 bases lying between them. Germline values: CDR1 LGHDT, CDR2 YNNKEL (reference sequence). CDR3 region: CASSATAYGAQYF. DNA of the CDR3: TGTGCCAGCAGCGCCACGGCGTACGGGGCGCAGTACTTC.

This chain connects TRBV12-3 or TRBV12-4 to TRBJ1-2; D is unclear. The V end lost 3 bases, the J end lost 4 bases, and 9 bases lay between the germline ends. The CDR3 extends over 13 amino acids. The CDR3 loop is CASSFREAYGYTF. For the CDR3, the DNA is TGTGCCAGCAGTTTTCGGGAGGCCTATGGCTACACCTTC.

The chain is built from TRBV7-8 and TRBJ1-2; D is perhaps TRBD1 (5 bases). V was shortened by 5 bases and J by 7 bases, with 17 bases between the two germline ends. This CDR3 is 14 amino acids long. The germline V gene has CDR1 SGHVS and CDR2 FQNEAQ. This chain's CDR3 is CASSPRVGESGYTF. CDR3 sequence (DNA): TGTGCCAGCAGCCCCAGGGTGGGGGAAAGTGGCTACACCTTC.

J is TRBJ2-5 and V is TRBV10-3; tentatively, D is TRBD1 or TRBD2 (5 bases each). V dropped 5 bases and J dropped 4 bases, with 14 bases sitting between them. The CDR3 runs 14 residues. Germline-derived CDR1 and CDR2 are ENHRY and SYGVKD. CDR3 sequence: CAISPRDVGETQYF. The CDR3 DNA reads TGTGCCATCAGTCCCCGGGACGTAGGAGAGACCCAGTACTTC.